The 25 T cell receptor beta chains in this list originate from one sample, sequenced in a study of cytomegalovirus exposure and HLA in healthy donors. This PCR relied on a set of 60 Vbeta primers and 13 Jbeta primers. Profiled with immunoSEQ multiplex PCR; TCRdb holds only in-frame clones, not every one. Of 170,000 or so clones in the sample, roughly 78% were seen once. Sequencing was carried out using PBMCs. The receptors here all came from a woman in her forties or fifties in good health and CMV-seropositive.

The chain is built from TRBV6-6 and TRBJ2-3; 10 bases are a match to TRBD1. Unmatched junction bases numbered 8, after V lost 7 bases and J lost 4 bases. CDR1 is MNHNY and CDR2 is SVGAGI in the germline V gene (reference sequence). There are 15 residues in the CDR3. CDR3 bases: TGTGCCAGCATACGACAGGGGGCGCGCTCAGATACGCAGTATTTT. Translation: CASIRQGARSDTQYF.

The rearrangement links TRBV2 to TRBJ1-2, with D unresolved. The CDR3 sequence is 13 residues long. Trimming removed 7 bases from V and 1 base from J, with 10 bases in between. Germline loops: CDR1 SNHLY, CDR2 FYNNEI. CDR3 sequence: CASTPLINYGYTF. The CDR3 bases are TGTGCCAGCACCCCACTGATTAACTATGGCTACACCTTC. Together with reference TRBV2 and TRBJ1-2, the CDR3 gives the full variable domain: EPEVTQTPSHQVTQMGQEVILRCVPISNHLYFYWYRQILGQKVEFLVSFYNNEISEKSEIFDDQFSVERPDGSNFTLKIRSTKLEDSAMYFCASTPLINYGYTFGSGTRLTVV.

The rearrangement uses TRBV30 and TRBJ2-2; weak D call: TRBD2 (5 bases). Trimming removed 6 bases from V and 5 bases from J, with 19 bases in between. The CDR3 loop spans 15 amino acids. Germline values: CDR1 GTSNPN, CDR2 SVGIG (reference sequence). The CDR3 region is CACLEGSRWTGELFF. The CDR3 region has the DNA TGTGCCTGTCTTGAGGGAAGCAGGTGGACCGGGGAGCTGTTTTTT.

V is TRBV15 and J is TRBJ1-1; TRBD1 matches at 10 bases. CDR1 LNHNV and CDR2 YYDKDF come from the germline V gene (reference sequence). The junction had 4 bases not matched to a gene; V was cut back by 1 base and J by 2 bases. The CDR3 runs to 16 residues. The CDR3 DNA sequence: TGTGCCACCAGCAGAGTAGGGGACAGGGGAAACACTGAAGCTTTCTTT. It yields the protein CATSRVGDRGNTEAFF. Using reference TRBV15 and TRBJ1-1 for the parts outside the CDR3, the full variable domain is DAMVIQNPRYQVTQFGKPVTLSCSQTLNHNVMYWYQQKSSQAPKLLFHYYDKDFNNEADTPDNFQSRRPNTSFCFLDIRSPGLGDTAMYLCATSRVGDRGNTEAFFGQGTRLTVV.

A single count supports this clone. The junction differs from germline at one of its ends, possibly a read error. This chain uses TRBV7-8 with TRBJ2-1, with 9 positions matching TRBD1. The CDR3 is made up of 13 amino acids. CDR1 is SGHVS and CDR2 is FQNEAQ in the germline V gene. CDR3 amino acids: CASSFTDRGKVLF. The CDR3 nucleotides read TGTGCCAGCAGCTTTACTGACAGGGGGAAGGTACTCTTC.

This clone was seen just once. The chain combines TRBV14 with TRBJ2-4; no firm D call. Trimming removed 6 bases from V and 4 bases from J, with 7 bases in between. Germline V gene data show CDR1 as SGHDN and CDR2 as FVKESK. The CDR3 loop spans 12 amino acids. Here the CDR3 DNA reads TGTGCCAGCAGTTACGGGAAAAACATTCAGTACTTC. Its translation is CASSYGKNIQYF.

This chain links TRBV28 with TRBJ1-4, with a tentative D call TRBD1 (5 bases). The CDR3 spans 16 residues. V was trimmed by 4 bases and J by 0 bases, leaving 12 bases between them. Germline lookup yields CDR1 MDHEN and CDR2 SYDVKM. CDR3 region: CASSSSRTTTNEKLFF. As DNA, the CDR3 is TGTGCCAGCAGTTCCTCCAGGACAACAACTAATGAAAAACTGTTTTTT.

The rearrangement links TRBV5-5 to TRBJ1-3; 7 bases map to TRBD1. Germline CDR1 is SGHKS and CDR2 is YYEKEE (reference sequence). Trimming took 0 bases from V and 2 from J; bases not matched to a gene: 2. The CDR3 spans 15 residues. CDR3 DNA: TGTGCCAGCAGCTTGGGACAGGGCCCTGGAAACACCATATATTTT. Protein product: CASSLGQGPGNTIYF.

The chain couples TRBV2 to TRBJ1-2; tentative D call: TRBD1 (5 bases). Trimming left V 0 bases short and J 8 bases short, with 13 bases between. The germline CDR1 and CDR2 sequences are SNHLY and FYNNEI. The CDR3 extends over 14 amino acids. The CDR3 bases are TGTGCCAGCAGTGAAGCTGCGGGGCAGGGCGGCTACACCTTC. Protein product: CASSEAAGQGGYTF. Full variable domain (rest looked up from reference TRBV2 and TRBJ1-2): EPEVTQTPSHQVTQMGQEVILRCVPISNHLYFYWYRQILGQKVEFLVSFYNNEISEKSEIFDDQFSVERPDGSNFTLKIRSTKLEDSAMYFCASSEAAGQGGYTFGSGTRLTVV.

The V call is TRBV7-9, the J call TRBJ2-7, with D possibly TRBD1 on 6 matching bases. The CDR3 has 12 amino acids. Germline-derived CDR1 and CDR2 are SEHNR and FQNEAQ (reference sequence). V was cut by 4 bases and J by 6 bases, with 10 bases left in between. The CDR3 DNA sequence: TGTGCCAGCAGCTCTACAGGGACCGAGCAGTACTTC. Amino acids: CASSSTGTEQYF.

This clone has just a few counts. The V gene is TRBV4-1, the J gene TRBJ1-1; 7 positions match TRBD1. Germline-derived CDR1 and CDR2 are MGHRA and YSYEKL. The CDR3 is 15 residues long. V gave up 0 bases and J gave up 3 bases; unmatched junction bases: 4. The CDR3 protein is CASSQDQGVDTEAFF. CDR3 nucleotides: TGCGCCAGCAGCCAAGATCAGGGGGTGGACACTGAAGCTTTCTTT.

Here the CDR3 DNA reads TGTGCCAGCAGTAGGGAGCCCGGCGATCAGCCCCAGCATTTT. This codes for CASSREPGDQPQHF. The rearrangement links TRBV6-5 to TRBJ1-5; no definite D call. The V end lost 5 bases, the J end lost 5 bases, and 13 bases lay between the germline ends. The CDR3 consists of 14 residues. Germline-derived CDR1 and CDR2 are MNHEY and SVGAGI.

The chain uses TRBV5-5 and TRBJ1-4; possibly TRBD1 for D (6 bases). Between the trimmed V and J ends, which lost 1 base and 7 bases, there was a span of 17 bases. Germline V gives CDR1 SGHKS, CDR2 YYEKEE (reference sequence). The CDR3 spans 16 residues. The CDR3 coding sequence is TGTGCCAGCAGCTTGCCCTTACAGGGTAGGAGTGAAAAACTGTTTTTT. It specifies CASSLPLQGRSEKLFF. The complete variable domain, with remaining parts taken from reference TRBV5-5 and TRBJ1-4, reads DAGVTQSPTHLIKTRGQQVTLRCSPISGHKSVSWYQQVLGQGPQFIFQYYEKEERGRGNFPDRFSARQFPNYSSELNVNALLLGDSALYLCASSLPLQGRSEKLFFGSGTQLSVL.

This clone was seen a handful of times. This rearrangement joins TRBV5-5 to TRBJ1-1; maybe TRBD1 (5 bases). V was shortened by 4 bases and J by 1 base, with 17 bases between the two germline ends. This CDR3 is built from 16 residues. CDR1 is SGHKS and CDR2 is YYEKEE in the germline V gene (reference sequence). The CDR3: CASSMRGAGGNTEAFF. CDR3 in DNA: TGTGCCAGCAGCATGAGGGGCGCGGGAGGGAACACTGAAGCTTTCTTT. The full variable domain, completed using reference TRBV5-5 and TRBJ1-1, is DAGVTQSPTHLIKTRGQQVTLRCSPISGHKSVSWYQQVLGQGPQFIFQYYEKEERGRGNFPDRFSARQFPNYSSELNVNALLLGDSALYLCASSMRGAGGNTEAFFGQGTRLTVV.

The genes are TRBV2 and TRBJ2-5, with unresolved D. With 3 bases removed from V and 2 bases from J, the gap between germline ends came to 4 bases. Looked up from germline, CDR1 is SNHLY and CDR2 is FYNNEI. The length of the CDR3 is 12 residues. CDR3 in amino acids: CASSDMQETQYF. The CDR3 coding sequence is TGTGCCAGCAGTGACATGCAAGAGACCCAGTACTTC.

This chain connects TRBV11-2 to TRBJ2-5, with 7 bases that match TRBD1. This CDR3 spans 15 amino acids. Germline V lookup: CDR1 SGHAT, CDR2 FQNNGV. V shed 5 bases, J shed 5 bases, and the junction held 11 bases outside the gene matches. CDR3 nucleotide sequence: TGTGCCAGCAGCCACACTCGACAGGGTATGGAGACCCAGTACTTC. This sequence encodes CASSHTRQGMETQYF.

The J gene is TRBJ1-2, the V gene TRBV18; D possibly corresponds to TRBD1 (5 bases). This CDR3 has 13 amino acids. Trimming took off 1 base at V and 7 bases at J, with 10 bases between the two ends. CDR1 is KGHSH, CDR2 LQKENI, per germline. The CDR3 loop reads CASSPQGWAGYTF. The CDR3 nucleotides read TGTGCCAGCTCACCACAGGGGTGGGCTGGCTACACCTTC.

The chain couples TRBV5-1 to TRBJ1-2; unclear D gene. The germline gives CDR1 SGHRS, CDR2 YFSETQ. V lost 5 bases and J 8 bases, leaving 16 bases between the germline ends. The CDR3 contains 13 residues. The CDR3 loop reads CASRADSSIGYTF. The CDR3 region has the DNA TGCGCCAGCAGGGCGGACTCATCAATAGGCTACACCTTC.

The chain carries TRBV2 and TRBJ2-7; 10 positions match TRBD2. From germline, CDR1 is SNHLY and CDR2 FYNNEI. This CDR3 region has 13 residues. Losses at the gene ends were 6 bases for V and 6 bases for J; bases not matched to a gene: 5. CDR3 in DNA: TGTGCCAGCAGGGCTAGCGGGGGCGGCGAGCAGTACTTC. It yields the protein CASRASGGGEQYF.

The chain combines TRBV7-9 with TRBJ2-1; a weak D match, TRBD2 (5 bases). V was clipped by 5 bases and J by 0 bases, with 14 bases between them. The germline CDR1 and CDR2 sequences are SEHNR and FQNEAQ (reference sequence). This CDR3 has 16 residues. The CDR3 coding sequence is TGTGCCAGCAGCACTACACTAGATGGCTCCTACAATGAGCAGTTCTTC. Translation gives CASSTTLDGSYNEQFF.

This chain connects TRBV15 to TRBJ1-5, with D unresolved. This CDR3 has 16 amino acids. Between the trimmed V and J ends, which lost 1 base and 0 bases, there was a span of 10 bases. Germline loops: CDR1 LNHNV, CDR2 YYDKDF (reference sequence). This chain's CDR3 is CATSRGGKYSNQPQHF. In DNA, the CDR3 is TGTGCCACCAGCAGAGGAGGGAAGTATAGCAATCAGCCCCAGCATTTT.

The CDR3 protein is CASSLDSGGYGYTF. The DNA of the CDR3 is TGCGCCAGCAGCTTGGACTCCGGGGGCTATGGCTACACCTTC. This chain connects TRBV5-1 to TRBJ1-2; perhaps TRBD1 as D (5 bases). V gave up 0 bases and J gave up 4 bases, with 10 bases separating them. Germline V gene data show CDR1 as SGHRS and CDR2 as YFSETQ. The CDR3 extends over 14 amino acids.

The chain uses TRBV5-1 and TRBJ1-3; D remains unclear. The V end lost 4 bases, the J end lost 1 base, and 9 bases lay between the germline ends. Germline CDR1 and CDR2: SGHRS and YFSETQ. CDR3 length: 14 residues. Written as DNA, the CDR3 is TGCGCCAGCAGCCCGGGGATATCTGGAAACACCATATATTTT. As protein: CASSPGISGNTIYF. Full variable domain (remainder filled in from reference TRBV5-1 and TRBJ1-3): KAGVTQTPRYLIKTRGQQVTLSCSPISGHRSVSWYQQTPGQGLQFLFEYFSETQRNKGNFPGRFSGRQFSNSRSEMNVSTLELGDSALYLCASSPGISGNTIYFGEGSWLTVV.

This clone came up a few times. This chain connects TRBV9 to TRBJ2-5; D remains ambiguous. Trimming shortened V by 3 bases and J by 4 bases, and 13 bases separated the two germline ends. The germline V gene encodes CDR1 SGDLS and CDR2 YYNGEE. The length of the CDR3 is 14 residues. For the CDR3, the DNA is TGTGCCAGCAGCGCCGGAGACGAGTCAGAGACCCAGTACTTC. This translates into CASSAGDESETQYF. Supplemented by reference TRBV9 and TRBJ2-5, the full variable domain reads DSGVTQTPKHLITATGQRVTLRCSPRSGDLSVYWYQQSLDQGLQFLIQYYNGEERAKGNILERFSAQQFPDLHSELNLSSLELGDSALYFCASSAGDESETQYFGPGTRLLVL.

This clone has just one count. The V gene is TRBV12-5, the J gene TRBJ2-3; 8 nucleotides align to TRBD2. V trimming: 5 bases; J trimming: 5 bases; junction bases outside the gene matches: 6. Germline lookup yields CDR1 LGHNT and CDR2 FRNRAP. The CDR3 is 14 amino acids. The CDR3 sequence: CASGPGGAKDTQYF. The CDR3 region has the DNA TGTGCTAGTGGTCCCGGGGGGGCCAAAGATACGCAGTATTTT. The entire variable domain, with the rest obtained from reference TRBV12-5 and TRBJ2-3, is as follows: DARVTQTPRHKVTEMGQEVTMRCQPILGHNTVFWYRQTMMQGLELLAYFRNRAPLDDSGMPKDRFSAEMPDATLATLKIQPSEPRDSAVYFCASGPGGAKDTQYFGPGTRLTVL.